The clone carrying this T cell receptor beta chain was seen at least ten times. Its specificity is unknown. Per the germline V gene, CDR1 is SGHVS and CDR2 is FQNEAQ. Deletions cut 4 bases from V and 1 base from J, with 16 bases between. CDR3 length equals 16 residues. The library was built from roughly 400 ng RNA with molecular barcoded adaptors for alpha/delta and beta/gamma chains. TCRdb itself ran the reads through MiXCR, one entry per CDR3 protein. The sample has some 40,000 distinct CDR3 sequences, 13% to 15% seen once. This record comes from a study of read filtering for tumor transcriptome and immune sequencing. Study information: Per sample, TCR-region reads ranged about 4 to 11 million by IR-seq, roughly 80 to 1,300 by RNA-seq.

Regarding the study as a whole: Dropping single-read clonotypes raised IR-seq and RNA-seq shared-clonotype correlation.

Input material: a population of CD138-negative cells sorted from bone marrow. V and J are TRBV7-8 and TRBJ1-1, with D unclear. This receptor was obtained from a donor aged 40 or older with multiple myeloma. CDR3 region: CASSSGVLWANTEAFF. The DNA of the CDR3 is TGTGCCAGCAGCTCTGGGGTTCTGTGGGCGAACACTGAAGCTTTCTTT.